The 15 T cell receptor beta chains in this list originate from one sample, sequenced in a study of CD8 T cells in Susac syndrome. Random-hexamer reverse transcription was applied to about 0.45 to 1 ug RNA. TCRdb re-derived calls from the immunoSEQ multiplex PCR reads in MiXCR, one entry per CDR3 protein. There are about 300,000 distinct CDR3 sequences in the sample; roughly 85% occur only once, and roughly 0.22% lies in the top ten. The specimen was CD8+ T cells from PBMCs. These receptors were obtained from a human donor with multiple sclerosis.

CDR3 DNA: TGTGCCAGCAGCTTCCCGGGGAGGAACGAGCAGTACTTC. Its translation: CASSFPGRNEQYF. V gene TRBV7-9 combines with J gene TRBJ2-7; D perhaps matches TRBD2 (6 bases). The CDR3 covers 13 residues. V was pared by 3 bases and J by 5 bases, with 11 bases between. The V gene's germline CDR1 is SEHNR and CDR2 FQNEAQ (reference sequence).

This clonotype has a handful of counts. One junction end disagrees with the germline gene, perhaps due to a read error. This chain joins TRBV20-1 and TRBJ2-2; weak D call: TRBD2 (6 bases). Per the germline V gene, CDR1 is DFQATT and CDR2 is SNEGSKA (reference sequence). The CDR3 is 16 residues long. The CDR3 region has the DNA TGCAGTGCTAGAGTGATAGTAGCGGAAAACACTGGGGAGCTGTTTTTT. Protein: CSARVIVAENTGELFF.

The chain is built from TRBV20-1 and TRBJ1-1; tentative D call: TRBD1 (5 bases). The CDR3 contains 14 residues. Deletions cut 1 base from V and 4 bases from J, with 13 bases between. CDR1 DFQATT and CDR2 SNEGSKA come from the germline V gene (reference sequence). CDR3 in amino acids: CSARAAGGGTEAFF. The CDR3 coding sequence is TGCAGTGCTAGAGCGGCGGGGGGAGGCACTGAAGCTTTCTTT.

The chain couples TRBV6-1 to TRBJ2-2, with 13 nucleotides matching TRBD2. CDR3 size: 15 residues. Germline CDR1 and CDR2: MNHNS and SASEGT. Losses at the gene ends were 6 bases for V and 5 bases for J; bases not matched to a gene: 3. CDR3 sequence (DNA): TGTGCCAGCAGGCAGGGACTAGCGGGAACCGGGGAGCTGTTTTTT. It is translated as CASRQGLAGTGELFF.

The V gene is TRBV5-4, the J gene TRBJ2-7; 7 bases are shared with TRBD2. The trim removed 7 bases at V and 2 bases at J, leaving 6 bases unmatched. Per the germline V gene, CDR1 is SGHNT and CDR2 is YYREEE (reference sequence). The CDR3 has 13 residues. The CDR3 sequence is CASQRDPAYEQYF. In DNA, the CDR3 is TGTGCCAGCCAGCGGGACCCGGCCTACGAGCAGTACTTC. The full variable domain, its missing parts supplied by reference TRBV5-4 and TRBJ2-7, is ETGVTQSPTHLIKTRGQQVTLRCSSQSGHNTVSWYQQALGQGPQFIFQYYREEENGRGNFPPRFSGLQFPNYSSELNVNALELDDSALYLCASQRDPAYEQYFGPGTRLTVT.

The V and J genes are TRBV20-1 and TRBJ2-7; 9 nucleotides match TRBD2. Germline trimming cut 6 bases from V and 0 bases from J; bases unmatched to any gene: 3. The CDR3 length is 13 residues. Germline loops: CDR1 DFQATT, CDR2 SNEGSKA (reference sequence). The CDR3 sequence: CSANSGSSYEQYF. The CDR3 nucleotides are TGCAGTGCAAATAGCGGGAGCTCCTACGAGCAGTACTTC.

The CDR3 region is CASSPGVLDEKLFF. DNA of the CDR3: TGTGCCAGCAGCCCAGGGGTTTTGGATGAAAAACTGTTTTTT. This chain connects TRBV6-5 to TRBJ1-4; D is possibly TRBD1 (6 bases). This CDR3 comprises 14 residues. The germline gives CDR1 MNHEY, CDR2 SVGAGI. V was pared by 6 bases and J by 6 bases, with 14 bases between.

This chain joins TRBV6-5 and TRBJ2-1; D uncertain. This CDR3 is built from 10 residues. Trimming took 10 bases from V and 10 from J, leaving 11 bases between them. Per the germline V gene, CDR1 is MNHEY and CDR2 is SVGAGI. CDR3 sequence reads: CATRDHEQFF. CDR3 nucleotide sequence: TGTGCCACAAGAGATCACGAGCAGTTCTTC.

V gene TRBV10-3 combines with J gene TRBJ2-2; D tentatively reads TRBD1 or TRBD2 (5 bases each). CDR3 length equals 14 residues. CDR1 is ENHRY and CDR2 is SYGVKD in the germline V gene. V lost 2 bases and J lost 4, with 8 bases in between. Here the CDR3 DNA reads TGTGCCATCAGTGAGGAGGGGCCCACCGGGGAGCTGTTTTTT. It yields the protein CAISEEGPTGELFF.

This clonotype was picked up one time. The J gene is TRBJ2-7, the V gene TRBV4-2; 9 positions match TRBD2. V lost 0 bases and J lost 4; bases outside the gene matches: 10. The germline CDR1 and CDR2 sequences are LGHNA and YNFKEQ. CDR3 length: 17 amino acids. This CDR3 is CASSQESGLAGIYEQYF. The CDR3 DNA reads TGTGCCAGCAGCCAAGAGAGCGGGCTAGCGGGGATTTACGAGCAGTACTTC.

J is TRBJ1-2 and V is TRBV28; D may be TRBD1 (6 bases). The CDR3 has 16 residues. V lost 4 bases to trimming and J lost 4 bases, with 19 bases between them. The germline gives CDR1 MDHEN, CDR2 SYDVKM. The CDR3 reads CASSYRGAFLAYGYTF. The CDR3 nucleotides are TGTGCCAGCAGTTATCGGGGGGCGTTCTTGGCCTATGGCTACACCTTC.

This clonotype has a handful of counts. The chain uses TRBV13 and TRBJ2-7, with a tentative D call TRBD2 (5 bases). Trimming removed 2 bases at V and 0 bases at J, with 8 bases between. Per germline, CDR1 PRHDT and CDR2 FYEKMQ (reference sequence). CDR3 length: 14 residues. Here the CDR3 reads CASSLIGSSYEQYF. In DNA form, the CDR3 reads TGTGCCAGCAGCTTAATAGGGAGCTCCTACGAGCAGTACTTC.

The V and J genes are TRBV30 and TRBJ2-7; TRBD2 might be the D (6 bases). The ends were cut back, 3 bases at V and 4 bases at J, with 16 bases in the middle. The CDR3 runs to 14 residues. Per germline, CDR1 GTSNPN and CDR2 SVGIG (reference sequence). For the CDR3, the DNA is TGTGCCTGGAGATTGGCTAGCGCCTCATACGAGCAGTACTTC. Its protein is CAWRLASASYEQYF.

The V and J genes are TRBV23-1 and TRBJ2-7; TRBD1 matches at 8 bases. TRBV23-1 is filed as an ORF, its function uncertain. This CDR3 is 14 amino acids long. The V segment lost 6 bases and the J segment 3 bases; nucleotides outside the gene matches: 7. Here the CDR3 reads CASSPGQDYYEQYF. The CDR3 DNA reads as TGCGCCAGCAGCCCGGGACAGGATTACTACGAGCAGTACTTC.

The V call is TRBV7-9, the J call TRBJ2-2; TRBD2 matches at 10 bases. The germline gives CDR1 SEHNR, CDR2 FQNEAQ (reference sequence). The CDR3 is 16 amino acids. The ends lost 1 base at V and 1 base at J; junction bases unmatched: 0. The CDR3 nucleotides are TGTGCCAGCAGCTTAGTAGCGGGAGGGAACACCGGGGAGCTGTTTTTT. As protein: CASSLVAGGNTGELFF. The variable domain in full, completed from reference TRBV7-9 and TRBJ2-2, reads DTGVSQNPRHKITKRGQNVTFRCDPISEHNRLYWYRQTLGQGPEFLTYFQNEAQLEKSRLLSDRFSAERPKGSFSTLEIQRTEQGDSAMYLCASSLVAGGNTGELFFGEGSRLTVL.